This TCR beta chain was sequenced during a study of shared clonotypes between healthy human individuals. The method was immunoSEQ multiplex PCR; TCRdb's version includes in-frame clones alone and lacks a portion of them. Here the sample spans roughly 110,000 clones, under 70% being singletons. Concerning this clone: Its antigen is currently unknown.

General study points: Estimated richness was generally greater in naive than memory subsets.

Donors, healthy HIV-negative adults, lacked recent acute infections or vaccinations. The CDR3 totals 14 residues. Unmatched junction bases numbered 11, after V lost 6 bases and J lost 6 bases. CDR1 and CDR2 from the germline V gene are SQVTM and ANQGSEA. The sequence came from a woman between 25 and 40 years old in good health. Sequenced sample: memory CD8+ T cells sorted from blood. As to subset: CD45RO+ cells pooled with CCR7-negative TemRA cells. This chain connects TRBV29-1 to TRBJ2-3; TRBD2 matches at 8 bases. The CDR3 sequence: CSVGTRRGSDTQYF. The CDR3 DNA sequence: TGCAGCGTCGGGACTAGAAGGGGTTCGGATACGCAGTATTTT.